The clone carrying this TCR beta chain was detected a few times. Its matching antigen is unknown. This specimen comes from a study of cytomegalovirus exposure and HLA in healthy donors. General study findings and limits: When analyzed later, a missense DCLRE1C variant was found to be linked to TCR beta V- and J-gene trimming. Across donors, most TCRs were seen rarely, yet some public ones were widespread.

The PCR contained 60 Vbeta and 13 Jbeta primers. Profiled with immunoSEQ multiplex PCR; TCRdb holds only in-frame clones, not every one. The profile shows 150,000 to 200,000 clones, less than 90% of them singletons. J was trimmed by 6 bases and V by 5 bases; bases with no gene match: 8. The CDR3 has 14 residues. Germline CDR1 is MNHNS and CDR2 is SASEGT. Sequenced input: PBMCs. V and J are TRBV6-1 and TRBJ1-2; 8 nucleotides line up with TRBD1. This TCR came from a man aged 50 or older in good health and CMV-seronegative. CDR3 region: CASSTGTGVDGYTF. In DNA form, the CDR3 reads TGTGCCAGCAGTACCGGGACAGGAGTCGATGGCTACACCTTC.